This passage covers 23 T cell receptor beta chains from one sample sequenced in a study of blood T cell repertoires in COVID-19. Sequencing was performed with immunoSEQ multiplex PCR; in TCRdb, only in-frame clones are kept and a portion is missing. The table has about 160,000 clones, more than 75% seen once. Material: peripheral blood. These receptors all come from a man aged 18 to 30 with acute or convalescent COVID-19.

The chain is built from TRBV30 and TRBJ1-2; 7 bases align to TRBD1. CDR1 is GTSNPN, CDR2 SVGIG, per germline (reference sequence). This CDR3 is built from 15 residues. Unmatched junction bases numbered 15, after V lost 4 bases and J lost 7 bases. CDR3 sequence reads: CAWNRDREGLVGYTF. The CDR3 DNA follows: TGTGCCTGGAATAGGGACAGAGAGGGGTTGGTTGGCTACACCTTC.

The rearrangement joins TRBV6-5 to TRBJ1-1; unclear D gene. V lost 7 bases to trimming and J lost 5 bases, with 17 bases between them. The CDR3 covers 14 residues. From germline, CDR1 is MNHEY and CDR2 SVGAGI. Here the CDR3 reads CASILYGEMTEAFF. The CDR3 nucleotides read TGTGCCAGCATCTTATATGGGGAGATGACTGAAGCTTTCTTT.

The chain couples TRBV11-2 to TRBJ2-7; D may be TRBD1 (6 bases). Germline V CDR1 and CDR2: SGHAT, FQNNGV. CDR3 length equals 15 residues. Trimming pared 4 bases from V and 1 base from J, leaving 14 bases between. The CDR3 DNA reads as TGTGCCAGCAGCTCCCCGTACAGGGCTTCCTACGAGCAGTACTTC. It yields the protein CASSSPYRASYEQYF.

V usage is TRBV27 and J usage is TRBJ1-2; tentatively, D is TRBD1 (6 bases). Trimming took off 2 bases at V and 5 bases at J, with 15 bases between the two ends. The CDR3 length is 15 residues. CDR1 MNHEY and CDR2 SMNVEV come from the germline V gene (reference sequence). The CDR3 spells CASSLSSAGDYGYTF. For the CDR3, the DNA is TGTGCCAGCAGTTTAAGTAGTGCAGGGGATTATGGCTACACCTTC.

The chain is built from TRBV6-5 and TRBJ2-1; possible D gene TRBD2, 6 bases. The CDR3 spans 12 residues. The V gene's germline CDR1 is MNHEY and CDR2 SVGAGI. V dropped 0 bases and J dropped 9 bases, with 6 bases sitting between them. DNA of the CDR3: TGTGCCAGCAGTTACTCGGGGGGTGAGCAGTTCTTC. As protein: CASSYSGGEQFF.

J is TRBJ1-1 and V is TRBV7-9; no firm D call. The CDR3 sequence is 16 residues long. The germline V gene has CDR1 SEHNR and CDR2 FQNEAQ (reference sequence). With 2 bases removed from V and 1 base from J, the gap between germline ends came to 14 bases. In DNA, the CDR3 is TGTGCCAGCAGCTTATACGGAGGGCCACGGAACACTGAAGCTTTCTTT. Translation gives CASSLYGGPRNTEAFF. Filled out from reference TRBV7-9 and TRBJ1-1, the complete variable domain reads DTGVSQNPRHKITKRGQNVTFRCDPISEHNRLYWYRQTLGQGPEFLTYFQNEAQLEKSRLLSDRFSAERPKGSFSTLEIQRTEQGDSAMYLCASSLYGGPRNTEAFFGQGTRLTVV.

The chain combines TRBV11-3 with TRBJ2-6; D perhaps matches TRBD1 (6 bases). Germline loops: CDR1 SGHNT, CDR2 YENEEA. This CDR3 comprises 14 residues. Trimming pared 4 bases from V and 4 bases from J, leaving 8 bases between. In DNA form, the CDR3 reads TGTGCCAGCAGCTCAGGGGCAGGGGCCAACGTCCTGACTTTC. It is translated as CASSSGAGANVLTF.

The V call is TRBV30, the J call TRBJ1-2; possible D gene TRBD1, 6 bases. CDR3 size: 10 residues. V was clipped by 5 bases and J by 6 bases, with 7 bases between them. In germline, CDR1 is GTSNPN, CDR2 SVGIG (reference sequence). The CDR3 loop is CAWSGDGYTF. The CDR3 bases are TGTGCCTGGTCAGGGGATGGCTACACCTTC.

The V gene is TRBV9, the J gene TRBJ1-2; 9 bases align to TRBD1. After removal of 3 bases from V and 6 bases from J, the junction contained 9 bases not matched to a gene. This CDR3 has 15 residues. CDR1 is SGDLS and CDR2 is YYNGEE in the germline V gene. The CDR3 sequence: CASSASRDRVDGYTF. CDR3 coding DNA: TGTGCCAGCAGCGCGAGCCGGGACAGGGTCGATGGCTACACCTTC. Looking up the rest from reference TRBV9 and TRBJ1-2 gives the full variable domain: DSGVTQTPKHLITATGQRVTLRCSPRSGDLSVYWYQQSLDQGLQFLIQYYNGEERAKGNILERFSAQQFPDLHSELNLSSLELGDSALYFCASSASRDRVDGYTFGSGTRLTVV.

This sequence joins TRBV27 and TRBJ2-7; tentatively, D is TRBD2 (6 bases). The CDR3 covers 15 residues. V was trimmed by 6 bases and J by 5 bases, leaving 20 bases between them. Germline CDR1 reads MNHEY; CDR2 reads SMNVEV (reference sequence). DNA for the CDR3: TGTGCCAGCAGCACTATGGGACTCTTCGGGGACGAGCAGTACTTC. Translated, it gives CASSTMGLFGDEQYF.

This clone was seen a handful of times. The sample holds other DNA sequences that translate to the same CDR3. The gene calls are TRBV19 and TRBJ1-5, with D hard to call. CDR3 length: 14 residues. The V and J ends lost 3 bases and 2 bases respectively, with 8 bases between them. Looked up from germline, CDR1 is LNHDA and CDR2 is SQIVND (reference sequence). The CDR3 is CASSIWEGNQPQHF. DNA for the CDR3: TGTGCCAGTAGTATCTGGGAGGGCAATCAGCCCCAGCATTTT.

V gene TRBV3-1 (or the pseudogene TRBV3-2) combines with J gene TRBJ1-2; a possible D gene is TRBD1 (5 bases). The CDR3 consists of 13 residues. The V end lost 1 base, the J end lost 8 bases, and 11 bases lay between the germline ends. CDR1 and CDR2 from the germline V gene are LGHDT and YNNKEL (reference sequence). CDR3: CASSQAAGRGYTF. Here the CDR3 DNA reads TGTGCCAGCAGCCAAGCAGCGGGGCGGGGCTACACCTTC.

This clone was counted a single time. This chain uses TRBV5-1 with TRBJ2-2; 8 nucleotides align to TRBD1. The V gene end was trimmed by 4 bases and the J gene end by 4 bases; junction bases not matched to a gene: 6. CDR3 length equals 15 residues. The V gene's germline CDR1 is SGHRS and CDR2 YFSETQ. This CDR3 reads CASSPGQAATGELFF. The CDR3, as DNA: TGCGCCAGCAGCCCGGGACAGGCCGCCACCGGGGAGCTGTTTTTT.

This sequence joins TRBV14 and TRBJ1-1, with TRBD1 matching over 7 bases. V was clipped by 4 bases and J by 4 bases; unmatched bases: 9. The CDR3 is 15 amino acids. Germline V gene lookup returns CDR1 SGHDN and CDR2 FVKESK. CDR3 in DNA: TGTGCCAGCAGCCGCCCAGGGGGTCTCGGCACTGAAGCTTTCTTT. It codes for CASSRPGGLGTEAFF. The variable domain in full, completed from reference TRBV14 and TRBJ1-1, reads EAGVTQFPSHSVIEKGQTVTLRCDPISGHDNLYWYRRVMGKEIKFLLHFVKESKQDESGMPNNRFLAERTGGTYSTLKVQPAELEDSGVYFCASSRPGGLGTEAFFGQGTRLTVV.

The chain joins TRBV25-1 to TRBJ2-2; TRBD2 aligns across 10 bases. Germline-derived CDR1 and CDR2 are MGHDK and SYGVNS. CDR3 length: 18 amino acids. The ends lost 3 bases at V and 1 base at J; junction bases unmatched: 8. CDR3 sequence reads: CASSDPRLAGLNTGELFF. The CDR3 bases are TGTGCCAGCAGTGATCCCAGACTAGCGGGCTTGAACACCGGGGAGCTGTTTTTT.

This chain uses TRBV3-1 (or the pseudogene TRBV3-2) with TRBJ2-7; TRBD2 aligns across 8 bases. V dropped 5 bases and J dropped 3; count of bases not matched to a gene: 6. CDR3 length equals 14 residues. Germline V CDR1 and CDR2: LGHDT, YNNKEL (reference sequence). Here the CDR3 DNA reads TGTGCCAGCAGCGAAGCGGGAGTCTACTACGAGCAGTACTTC. It is translated as CASSEAGVYYEQYF.

The chain uses TRBV11-2 and TRBJ2-3; maybe TRBD2 (6 bases). CDR3 length: 14 amino acids. Per the germline V gene, CDR1 is SGHAT and CDR2 is FQNNGV. Trimming removed 6 bases at V and 6 bases at J, with 16 bases between. DNA of the CDR3: TGTGCCAGCAGGGGGCGGGGCTCAGTGGATACGCAGTATTTT. Translating gives CASRGRGSVDTQYF.

The chain links TRBV20-1 to TRBJ1-1, with a weak D call TRBD1 (6 bases). Trimming left V 3 bases short and J 1 base short, with 15 bases between. The germline V gene has CDR1 DFQATT and CDR2 SNEGSKA (reference sequence). The CDR3 covers 15 residues. CDR3 nucleotides: TGCAGTGCTAGTATCGGGGGGGCATGGAACACTGAAGCTTTCTTT. It translates to CSASIGGAWNTEAFF.

J is TRBJ2-5 and V is TRBV19; 13 bases fit TRBD2. The CDR3 extends over 17 amino acids. Germline loops: CDR1 LNHDA, CDR2 SQIVND (reference sequence). Germline trimming cut 3 bases from V and 4 bases from J; bases unmatched to any gene: 8. The CDR3: CASSMGLAGKIGETQYF. CDR3 coding DNA: TGTGCCAGTAGTATGGGACTAGCGGGAAAGATAGGAGAGACCCAGTACTTC.

The genes are TRBV11-2 and TRBJ2-2, with D perhaps matching TRBD2 (5 bases). Germline lookup yields CDR1 SGHAT and CDR2 FQNNGV. The CDR3 has 14 amino acids. V lost 7 bases to trimming and J lost 3 bases, with 12 bases between them. The CDR3 DNA reads TGTGCCAGCATGGCAGGAGGCGACACCGGGGAGCTGTTTTTT. Protein: CASMAGGDTGELFF.

V usage is TRBV6-5 and J usage is TRBJ1-2; the match to TRBD1 covers 7 bases. CDR1 is MNHEY, CDR2 SVGAGI, per germline. CDR3 length: 14 residues. V lost 6 bases to trimming and J lost 2 bases; unmatched junction nucleotides: 6. In DNA, the CDR3 is TGTGCCAGCAGCCCGGGGACAGTAAACTATGGCTACACCTTC. Encoded protein: CASSPGTVNYGYTF.

V gene TRBV5-1 combines with J gene TRBJ2-1, with TRBD2 identical over 7 bases. Losses at the gene ends were 0 bases for V and 6 bases for J; bases not matched to a gene: 6. The germline gives CDR1 SGHRS, CDR2 YFSETQ. The CDR3 contains 15 residues. CDR3 residues: CASSLDPGGGNEQFF. CDR3 nucleotides: TGCGCCAGCAGCTTGGACCCGGGGGGTGGCAATGAGCAGTTCTTC.

This clone appeared a single time. The rearrangement uses TRBV19 and TRBJ1-1; a possible D gene is TRBD1 (6 bases). Germline V gives CDR1 LNHDA, CDR2 SQIVND (reference sequence). CDR3 length: 13 residues. The V end was cut by 6 bases, the J end by 5 bases, with 13 bases between. The CDR3: CASSASRGTEAFF. The CDR3 nucleotides are TGTGCCAGTAGCGCCTCGAGGGGGACTGAAGCTTTCTTT.